The rows below give T cell receptor beta chains drawn from one sample of a study of cytomegalovirus exposure and HLA in healthy donors. Assay used: immunoSEQ multiplex PCR; TCRdb lists only in-frame clones, some missing. The sample carries 120,000 to 150,000 clones, about 89% recorded once. Sequencing used PBMCs. Source of these receptors: a young man in good health and CMV-seronegative. Both conserved end residues are part of each CDR3. D genes are given only for firm matches. Size values are once, few and many counts, or a class for expanded clones, and some rows have none.

CDR3: CSVEQGANQPQHF; DNA: TGCAGCGTTGAACAGGGTGCCAATCAGCCCCAGCATTTT; V: TRBV29-1; length: 13; D: .; size: once; J: TRBJ1-5
CDR3: CASSHLDIPNTGELFF; DNA: TGCGCCAGCAGTCACCTGGACATACCGAACACCGGGGAGCTGTTTTTT; V: TRBV5-1; length: 16; D: .; size: .; J: TRBJ2-2
CDR3: CASNRIRQGLGGYTF; DNA: TGTGCCAGCAATAGGATCCGACAGGGGCTAGGAGGCTACACCTTC; V: TRBV6-1; length: 15; D: TRBD1; size: .; J: TRBJ1-2
CDR3: CASSAGGGLNTEAFF; DNA: TGTGCCAGCAGCGCAGGGGGCGGCCTGAACACTGAAGCTTTCTTT; V: TRBV7-9; length: 15; D: TRBD1; size: .; J: TRBJ1-1
CDR3: CASSPMGLAGGEAGELFF; DNA: TGTGCCAGCTCACCAATGGGACTAGCGGGAGGAGAGGCCGGGGAGCTGTTTTTT; V: TRBV18; length: 18; D: TRBD2; size: .; J: TRBJ2-2
CDR3: CASSPGGRTEGYTF; DNA: TGTGCCAGCAGTCCCGGGGGTAGGACTGAGGGCTACACCTTC; V: TRBV6-6; length: 14; D: .; size: .; J: TRBJ1-2
CDR3: CASSEAGRDEVF; DNA: TGTGCCAGCAGTGAAGCGGGGAGGGACGAGGTTTTT; V: TRBV2; length: 12; D: .; size: .; J: TRBJ1-4
CDR3: CASSPDPGGSQPQHF; DNA: TGTGCCAGCAGTCCCGACCCGGGGGGGAGCCAGCCCCAGCATTTT; V: TRBV28; length: 15; D: .; size: .; J: TRBJ1-5
CDR3: CASSSTLLNYGYTF; DNA: TGTGCCAGCTCGTCTACTCTCTTAAACTATGGCTACACCTTC; V: TRBV9; length: 14; D: .; size: .; J: TRBJ1-2
CDR3: CASSFVREDGEQFF; DNA: TGTGCCAGCAGCTTTGTTAGGGAGGACGGAGAGCAGTTCTTC; V: TRBV11-3; length: 14; D: .; size: .; J: TRBJ2-1
CDR3: CASSIGYSGGQYGYTF; DNA: TGTGCCAGTAGTATAGGATACTCTGGCGGTCAATATGGCTACACCTTC; V: TRBV19; length: 16; D: .; size: .; J: TRBJ1-2
CDR3: CASSSSGAQETQYF; DNA: TGTGCCAGTAGCTCTTCAGGGGCACAAGAGACCCAGTACTTC; V: TRBV19; length: 14; D: .; size: .; J: TRBJ2-5
CDR3: CASSEAGAVGQPQHF; DNA: TGTGCCAGCAGTGAAGCAGGGGCGGTTGGCCAGCCCCAGCATTTT; V: TRBV6-1; length: 15; D: .; size: .; J: TRBJ1-5
CDR3: CASSADYFSYNEQFF; DNA: TGTGCCAGCAGTGCTGACTATTTCTCCTACAATGAGCAGTTCTTC; V: TRBV25-1; length: 15; D: .; size: .; J: TRBJ2-1
CDR3: CAAGQASNQPQHF; DNA: TGCGCCGCCGGACAGGCTAGCAATCAGCCCCAGCATTTT; V: TRBV10-2; length: 13; D: TRBD1; size: .; J: TRBJ1-5
CDR3: CASSFPTGTSGRNEQFF; DNA: TGTGCCAGCAGTTTTCCCACCGGGACTAGCGGGAGGAATGAGCAGTTCTTC; V: TRBV27; length: 17; D: TRBD2; size: .; J: TRBJ2-1
CDR3: CASSFGASGALETQYF; DNA: TGTGCCAGCAGCTTCGGGGCTAGCGGGGCTTTGGAGACCCAGTACTTC; V: TRBV7-8; length: 16; D: TRBD2; size: .; J: TRBJ2-5
CDR3: CASSRQGRGYGYTF; DNA: TGTGCCAGTAGTCGACAGGGAAGGGGGTATGGCTACACCTTC; V: TRBV19; length: 14; D: TRBD1; size: .; J: TRBJ1-2
CDR3: CASSAKIGQKETQYF; DNA: TGCGCCAGCAGCGCGAAAATTGGACAGAAAGAGACCCAGTACTTC; V: TRBV4-1; length: 15; D: .; size: .; J: TRBJ2-5
CDR3: CASSPGTGVSEQYF; DNA: TGTGCCAGCAGCCCCGGGACAGGGGTGAGCGAGCAGTACTTC; V: TRBV5-6; length: 14; D: TRBD1; size: .; J: TRBJ2-7
CDR3: CSVDGQSNTEAFF; DNA: TGCAGCGTTGATGGACAGTCGAACACTGAAGCTTTCTTT; V: TRBV29-1; length: 13; D: .; size: .; J: TRBJ1-1
CDR3: CASREETVSYEQYF; DNA: TGTGCCAGCAGGGAAGAGACAGTCTCCTACGAGCAGTACTTC; V: TRBV2; length: 14; D: .; size: .; J: TRBJ2-7
CDR3: CASSLDRETYNEQFF; DNA: TGCGCCAGCAGCTTGGACAGAGAAACCTACAATGAGCAGTTCTTC; V: TRBV5-1; length: 15; D: .; size: .; J: TRBJ2-1
CDR3: CASSLGLYNEQFF; DNA: TGTGCCAGCAGTCTAGGACTATACAATGAGCAGTTCTTC; V: TRBV27; length: 13; D: .; size: .; J: TRBJ2-1
CDR3: CASSDIRGSSGNTIYF; DNA: TGTGCCAGCAGTGATATTAGGGGGAGCTCTGGAAACACCATATATTTT; V: TRBV2; length: 16; D: .; size: .; J: TRBJ1-3
CDR3: CASSNSVAQGNQPQHF; DNA: TGTGCCAGTAGTAATTCGGTGGCCCAGGGCAATCAGCCCCAGCATTTT; V: TRBV19; length: 16; D: .; size: .; J: TRBJ1-5
CDR3: CASSLDRDNEKLFF; DNA: TGTGCCAGCAGCTTAGACAGGGATAATGAAAAACTGTTTTTT; V: TRBV7-8; length: 14; D: .; size: .; J: TRBJ1-4
CDR3: CASSLRHQETQYF; DNA: TGTGCCAGCAGCTTAAGACACCAGGAGACCCAGTACTTC; V: TRBV5-4; length: 13; D: .; size: once; J: TRBJ2-5
CDR3: CARAPTANYGYTF; DNA: TGTGCCAGAGCTCCCACAGCTAACTATGGCTACACCTTC; V: TRBV21-1; length: 13; D: .; size: .; J: TRBJ1-2
CDR3: CASSLARDLEKLFF; DNA: TGTGCCAGCAGCTTAGCCAGGGATCTCGAAAAACTGTTTTTT; V: TRBV7-8; length: 14; D: .; size: .; J: TRBJ1-4
CDR3: CASSQDGGHTGELFF; DNA: TGCGCCAGCAGCCAAGATGGCGGGCACACCGGGGAGCTGTTTTTT; V: TRBV4-1; length: 15; D: .; size: .; J: TRBJ2-2
CDR3: CASSPGTGVGGYTF; DNA: TGTGCCAGCAGTCCGGGGACAGGGGTGGGCGGCTACACCTTC; V: TRBV27; length: 14; D: TRBD1; size: .; J: TRBJ1-2
CDR3: CSVDSGGLETQYF; DNA: TGCAGCGTCGACTCGGGGGGGCTGGAGACCCAGTACTTC; V: TRBV29-1; length: 13; D: TRBD2; size: .; J: TRBJ2-5
CDR3: CASSLGQVFTDTQYF; DNA: TGTGCCAGCAGTCTCGGACAGGTCTTCACAGATACGCAGTATTTT; V: TRBV6-5; length: 15; D: TRBD1; size: .; J: TRBJ2-3
CDR3: CAFQAFSGNTIYF; DNA: TGTGCCTTCCAGGCTTTTTCTGGAAACACCATATATTTT; V: TRBV30; length: 13; D: .; size: .; J: TRBJ1-3